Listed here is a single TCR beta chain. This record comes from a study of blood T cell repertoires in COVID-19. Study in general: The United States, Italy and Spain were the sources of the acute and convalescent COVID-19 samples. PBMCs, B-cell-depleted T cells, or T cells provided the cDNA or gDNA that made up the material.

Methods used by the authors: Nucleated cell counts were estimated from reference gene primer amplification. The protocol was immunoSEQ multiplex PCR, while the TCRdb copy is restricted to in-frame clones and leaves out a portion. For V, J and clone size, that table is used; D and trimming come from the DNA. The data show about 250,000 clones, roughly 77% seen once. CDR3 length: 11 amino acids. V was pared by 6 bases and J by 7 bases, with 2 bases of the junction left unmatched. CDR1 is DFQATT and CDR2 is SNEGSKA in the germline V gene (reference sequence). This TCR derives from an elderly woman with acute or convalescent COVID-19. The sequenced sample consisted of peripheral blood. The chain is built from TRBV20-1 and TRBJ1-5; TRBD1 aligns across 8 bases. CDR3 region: CSAQGAQPQHF. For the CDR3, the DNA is TGCAGTGCCCAGGGGGCGCAGCCCCAGCATTTT.